Presented here are 18 T cell receptor beta chains from one specimen sequenced in a study of cytomegalovirus exposure and HLA in healthy donors. Primers included in the PCR were 60 Vbeta and 13 Jbeta primers. The data were produced by immunoSEQ multiplex PCR, yet TCRdb's version contains in-frame clones alone and is incomplete. The repertoire consists of about 130,000 clones, with roughly 70% occurring once and the leading ten covering around 4%. Specimen: PBMCs. Receptors were obtained from a man younger than 30 in good health and CMV-seropositive.

J is TRBJ2-1 and V is TRBV7-9, with D unresolved. From germline, CDR1 is SEHNR and CDR2 FQNEAQ (reference sequence). The V end lost 5 bases, the J end lost 6 bases, and 17 bases lay between the germline ends. The CDR3 runs to 15 residues. Here the CDR3 DNA reads TGTGCCAGCAGCCCTCTAGATCAGCGTTTCAATGAGCAGTTCTTC. It codes for CASSPLDQRFNEQFF.

This sequence joins TRBV7-2 and TRBJ2-7; 14 bases agree with TRBD2. With V trimmed by 4 bases and J by 5 bases, 1 base remained unmatched. The germline CDR1 and CDR2 sequences are SGHTA and FQGNSA. The CDR3 has 14 amino acids. Written as DNA, the CDR3 is TGTGCCAGCAGCTCGGGACTAGCGGGAGACGAGCAGTACTTC. It specifies CASSSGLAGDEQYF.

This clone was counted a few times. The V gene is TRBV9, the J gene TRBJ1-4, with TRBD1 matching 9 bases. V shed 3 bases, J shed 2 bases, and the junction held 2 bases outside the gene matches. Germline-derived CDR1 and CDR2 are SGDLS and YYNGEE. The CDR3 is 15 residues long. The CDR3 reads CASSDGQGTNEKLFF. For the CDR3, the DNA is TGTGCCAGCAGCGATGGACAGGGGACTAATGAAAAACTGTTTTTT.

CDR3 region: CASSYYESSYEQYF. In nucleotides, the CDR3 is TGTGCCAGCAGTTACTATGAAAGCTCCTACGAGCAGTACTTC. The genes are TRBV27 and TRBJ2-7; D uncertain. The CDR3 covers 14 residues. Germline values: CDR1 MNHEY, CDR2 SMNVEV (reference sequence). V lost 4 bases and J lost 0, with 10 bases in between.

This rearrangement joins TRBV5-1 to TRBJ2-3; 14 bases match TRBD2. CDR3 length: 14 residues. V lost 4 bases, J lost 7 bases, and 2 bases stayed unmatched. The V gene's germline CDR1 is SGHRS and CDR2 YFSETQ. CDR3 nucleotides: TGCGCCAGCAGCCGGACTAGCGGGGGGAATACGCAGTATTTT. This translates into CASSRTSGGNTQYF.

The gene calls are TRBV7-9 and TRBJ1-5; 8 bases align to TRBD1. The V gene end was trimmed by 1 base and the J gene end by 3 bases; junction bases not matched to a gene: 2. The length of the CDR3 is 15 residues. CDR1 and CDR2 (germline): SEHNR, FQNEAQ (reference sequence). Here the CDR3 DNA reads TGTGCCAGCAGCTTAGGGACAGGGATCAATCAGCCCCAGCATTTT. This translates into CASSLGTGINQPQHF. Drawing the rest from reference TRBV7-9 and TRBJ1-5, the complete variable domain is DTGVSQNPRHKITKRGQNVTFRCDPISEHNRLYWYRQTLGQGPEFLTYFQNEAQLEKSRLLSDRFSAERPKGSFSTLEIQRTEQGDSAMYLCASSLGTGINQPQHFGDGTRLSIL.

This clone was seen a single time. The chain employs TRBV5-4 and TRBJ1-4; 7 bases map to TRBD1. CDR3 length: 15 residues. V dropped 4 bases and J dropped 8; count of bases not matched to a gene: 11. Germline V gives CDR1 SGHNT, CDR2 YYREEE (reference sequence). DNA of the CDR3: TGTGCCAGCAGCCGCGGACAGGCTAGGGGGGAAAAACTGTTTTTT. Its translation: CASSRGQARGEKLFF. Full variable domain (outside the CDR3, taken from reference TRBV5-4 and TRBJ1-4): ETGVTQSPTHLIKTRGQQVTLRCSSQSGHNTVSWYQQALGQGPQFIFQYYREEENGRGNFPPRFSGLQFPNYSSELNVNALELDDSALYLCASSRGQARGEKLFFGSGTQLSVL.

The rearrangement joins TRBV9 to TRBJ1-3; no clear D gene. The CDR3 covers 14 residues. Germline V CDR1 and CDR2: SGDLS, YYNGEE. The germline V and J ends were trimmed by 5 bases and 0 bases, with 9 bases remaining between them. CDR3 protein: CASSLGLSGNTIYF. The DNA for the CDR3 is TGTGCCAGCAGTCTCGGACTCTCTGGAAACACCATATATTTT.

The chain couples TRBV11-2 to TRBJ1-2; TRBD1 aligns across 7 bases. Trimming at V came to 7 bases and at J to 3 bases, leaving 8 bases not matched to a gene. Germline CDR1 and CDR2: SGHAT and FQNNGV. This CDR3 spans 14 amino acids. Here the CDR3 DNA reads TGTGCCAGCACCCCGGACAGGACCTACTATGGCTACACCTTC. As protein: CASTPDRTYYGYTF.

There are a few counts of this clone. The chain links TRBV2 to TRBJ1-5; 9 bases align to TRBD1. The CDR3 consists of 15 residues. CDR1 and CDR2 (germline): SNHLY, FYNNEI. J was trimmed by 4 bases and V by 4 bases; bases with no gene match: 5. The CDR3 spells CASSGEGQGNQPQHF. The DNA for the CDR3 is TGTGCCAGCAGTGGGGAGGGACAGGGAAATCAGCCCCAGCATTTT. Based on the CDR3 plus reference TRBV2 and TRBJ1-5, the full variable domain is EPEVTQTPSHQVTQMGQEVILRCVPISNHLYFYWYRQILGQKVEFLVSFYNNEISEKSEIFDDQFSVERPDGSNFTLKIRSTKLEDSAMYFCASSGEGQGNQPQHFGDGTRLSIL.

Written as DNA, the CDR3 is TGTGCCAGCGGTAGGGGCCTAGCGGTCAACGAGCAGTACTTC. Its translation is CASGRGLAVNEQYF. The chain recombines TRBV6-5 with TRBJ2-7; the match to TRBD2 covers 7 bases. V trimming: 8 bases; J trimming: 5 bases; junction bases outside the gene matches: 12. Germline V CDR1 and CDR2: MNHEY, SVGAGI. The CDR3 consists of 14 residues.

The V gene is TRBV10-1, the J gene TRBJ2-1; D might be TRBD2 (7 bases). This CDR3 has 16 amino acids. V lost 2 bases and J lost 7, with 18 bases in between. CDR1 and CDR2 (germline): WNHNN, SYGVQD (reference sequence). Written as DNA, the CDR3 is TGCGCCAGCAGTGAGCCCCGTCCTGGGGGGGCTAATGAGCAGTTCTTC. Encoded protein: CASSEPRPGGANEQFF.

V and J are TRBV4-1 and TRBJ2-3; 7 bases fit TRBD2. V lost 2 bases, J lost 4 bases, and 6 bases stayed unmatched. Germline V CDR1 and CDR2: MGHRA, YSYEKL. The CDR3 runs to 15 residues. The CDR3 nucleotides are TGCGCCAGCAGCCAAAAAGGACTAGGTGCAGATACGCAGTATTTT. It specifies CASSQKGLGADTQYF.

The chain employs TRBV18 and TRBJ2-7; 8 bases are a match to TRBD1. The germline V gene has CDR1 KGHSH and CDR2 LQKENI. The trim removed 3 bases at V and 4 bases at J, leaving 5 bases unmatched. The CDR3 sequence is 14 residues long. The CDR3 bases are TGTGCCAGCTCACCCACAGGGGGTTGGTACGAGCAGTACTTC. The encoded protein is CASSPTGGWYEQYF.

The chain carries TRBV6-1 and TRBJ1-5; TRBD1 agrees at 7 bases. The V gene's germline CDR1 is MNHNS and CDR2 SASEGT. Trimming removed 3 bases from V and 9 bases from J; junction bases left unmatched: 2. The CDR3 contains 12 residues. The CDR3 is CASSETGRPQHF. CDR3 nucleotide sequence: TGTGCCAGCAGTGAGACAGGGAGGCCCCAGCATTTT.

This clone was recorded once. The V and J genes are TRBV7-2 and TRBJ1-5, with TRBD1 as a possible D gene (5 bases). The V and J ends lost 1 base and 1 base respectively, with 14 bases between them. This CDR3 comprises 17 residues. Looked up from germline, CDR1 is SGHTA and CDR2 is FQGNSA. DNA for the CDR3: TGTGCCAGCAGCTTAGTATCCGGCCAGGGAAGCAATCAGCCCCAGCATTTT. Protein: CASSLVSGQGSNQPQHF.

V gene TRBV6-5 combines with J gene TRBJ1-6; TRBD1 matches 7 bases. V gave up 5 bases and J gave up 9 bases; unmatched junction bases: 7. This CDR3 is built from 14 residues. The V gene's germline CDR1 is MNHEY and CDR2 SVGAGI. The CDR3 nucleotides are TGTGCCAGCAGTGGGGACAGCCTGATTTCACCCCTCCACTTT. Translated, it gives CASSGDSLISPLHF.

The genes are TRBV28 and TRBJ1-2; 9 bases map to TRBD1. Trimming took 6 bases from V and 6 from J; bases not matched to a gene: 17. Looked up from germline, CDR1 is MDHEN and CDR2 is SYDVKM. This CDR3 has 17 amino acids. In nucleotides, the CDR3 is TGTGCCAGCAGGTTAGTATTCGACGACAGGGGGGGCGATGGCTACACCTTC. It specifies CASRLVFDDRGGDGYTF.